Following are 17 T cell receptor beta chains from one sample sequenced in a study of blood T cell repertoires in COVID-19. Data came from immunoSEQ multiplex PCR; TCRdb stores just in-frame clones and leaves some out. The sample includes 250,000 to 300,000 clones, about four fifths of them seen just once. The sequencing input was peripheral blood. The source of these receptors is a woman aged 18-29 years with acute or convalescent COVID-19.

The chain joins TRBV12-3 or TRBV12-4 to TRBJ1-6; D is unclear. V was pared by 1 base and J by 10 bases, with 8 bases between. The CDR3 has 13 amino acids. The CDR3: CASSLVLGSPLHF. CDR3 bases: TGTGCCAGCAGTTTAGTCCTCGGGTCACCCCTCCACTTT.

The chain links TRBV5-1 to TRBJ1-1, with D hard to call. Germline V gene data show CDR1 as SGHRS and CDR2 as YFSETQ. V was clipped by 2 bases and J by 5 bases, with 7 bases between them. This CDR3 comprises 12 residues. This CDR3 is CASSFGGTEAFF. The CDR3, as DNA: TGCGCCAGCAGCTTTGGAGGGACTGAAGCTTTCTTT.

CDR3 protein: CASTDNYEQYF. CDR3 bases: TGCGCCAGCACGGACAACTACGAGCAGTACTTC. The chain recombines TRBV5-1 with TRBJ2-7; D might be TRBD1 (5 bases). Trimming shortened V by 6 bases and J by 3 bases, and 7 bases separated the two germline ends. This CDR3 comprises 11 residues. Per germline, CDR1 SGHRS and CDR2 YFSETQ.

This chain links TRBV3-1 (or the pseudogene TRBV3-2) with TRBJ1-2; the D is unclear. CDR1 and CDR2 from the germline V gene are LGHDT and YNNKEL (reference sequence). V lost 0 bases and J 2 bases, leaving 13 bases between the germline ends. The CDR3 contains 16 residues. CDR3 in DNA: TGTGCCAGCAGCCAAGACGGAAAGACGGGGAACTATGGCTACACCTTC. It yields the protein CASSQDGKTGNYGYTF.

This clone has a handful of counts. The chain has TRBV6-5 and TRBJ1-2, with D unresolved. This CDR3 is 14 amino acids long. Germline loops: CDR1 MNHEY, CDR2 SVGAGI. Trimming removed 6 bases at V and 6 bases at J, with 17 bases between. CDR3 bases: TGTGCCAGCAGGAACCGACGGAACGGGGATGGCTACACCTTC. Amino acid sequence: CASRNRRNGDGYTF.

The chain combines TRBV6-5 with TRBJ2-1; the D gene is possibly TRBD1 (5 bases). This CDR3 region has 14 residues. Looked up from germline, CDR1 is MNHEY and CDR2 is SVGAGI. V was shortened by 0 bases and J by 3 bases, with 6 bases between the two germline ends. The CDR3 nucleotides are TGTGCCAGCAGTTACTCCGACAGCTACAATGAGCAGTTCTTC. Translating gives CASSYSDSYNEQFF.

The rearrangement links TRBV5-6 to TRBJ2-7; possible D gene TRBD1, 7 bases. CDR1 is SGHDT and CDR2 is YYEEEE in the germline V gene. Trimming pared 5 bases from V and 2 bases from J, leaving 20 bases between. This CDR3 is 16 amino acids long. CDR3 residues: CASSRGGGAATYEQYF. CDR3 DNA sequence: TGTGCCAGCAGTCGCGGAGGGGGCGCAGCAACCTACGAGCAGTACTTC. The complete variable domain, with remaining parts taken from reference TRBV5-6 and TRBJ2-7, reads DAGVTQSPTHLIKTRGQQVTLRCSPKSGHDTVSWYQQALGQGPQFIFQYYEEEERQRGNFPDRFSGHQFPNYSSELNVNALLLGDSALYLCASSRGGGAATYEQYFGPGTRLTVT.

This chain connects TRBV6-5 to TRBJ2-7; weak D call: TRBD1 (5 bases). The CDR3 length is 13 residues. CDR1 is MNHEY and CDR2 is SVGAGI in the germline V gene. The V gene lost 8 bases and the J gene lost 2 bases, with 13 bases spanning the gap. The CDR3 spells CASSRRGPYEQYF. The DNA for the CDR3 is TGTGCCAGCTCCCGAAGGGGCCCCTACGAGCAGTACTTC.

The CDR3 coding sequence is TGTGCCTGGAGTCTGGTGAGGGCCGGGGAGCTGTTTTTT. Its translation is CAWSLVRAGELFF. V is TRBV30 and J is TRBJ2-2; D possibly corresponds to TRBD2 (5 bases). CDR1 and CDR2 (germline): GTSNPN, SVGIG (reference sequence). CDR3 size: 13 residues. V lost 2 bases, J lost 6 bases, and 10 bases lay in between. The variable domain in full, with the rest retrieved from reference TRBV30 and TRBJ2-2, is SQTIHQWPATLVQPVGSPLSLECTVEGTSNPNLYWYRQAAGRGLQLLFYSVGIGQISSEVPQNLSASRPQDRQFILSSKKLLLSDSGFYLCAWSLVRAGELFFGEGSRLTVL.

In this sample, this clone turned up a few times. The chain links TRBV21-1 to TRBJ2-7; TRBD1 was called by the table and not checked on the DNA. TRBV21-1 is termed a pseudogene. The CDR3 loop spans 12 amino acids. CDR3: CASSGFSYEQYF. CDR3 sequence (DNA): TGTGCCAGCAGCGGCTTCTCCTACGAGCAGTACTTC.

J is TRBJ1-4 and V is TRBV28; 9 bases match TRBD1. Trimming cost V 7 bases and J 8 bases; bases outside gene matches: 8. The CDR3 is 14 residues long. Germline lookup yields CDR1 MDHEN and CDR2 SYDVKM. CDR3 region: CASNLDRGREKLFF. CDR3 coding DNA: TGTGCCAGCAACTTGGACAGGGGACGAGAAAAACTGTTTTTT. Variable domain in full (rest from reference TRBV28 and TRBJ1-4): DVKVTQSSRYLVKRTGEKVFLECVQDMDHENMFWYRQDPGLGLRLIYFSYDVKMKEKGDIPEGYSVSREKKERFSLILESASTNQTSMYLCASNLDRGREKLFFGSGTQLSVL.

The chain has TRBV7-2 and TRBJ2-2, with 12 bases identical to TRBD2. Germline CDR1 SGHTA, CDR2 FQGNSA. This CDR3 has 18 residues. Unmatched junction bases numbered 10, after V lost 5 bases and J lost 3 bases. As DNA, the CDR3 is TGTGCCAGCAGCCCCTCCGGACTAGCGGGAAGCTACACCGGGGAGCTGTTTTTT. It translates to CASSPSGLAGSYTGELFF.

The genes are TRBV25-1 and TRBJ1-2; 7 bases line up with TRBD1. V gave up 3 bases and J gave up 3 bases; unmatched junction bases: 1. CDR3 length: 13 residues. Germline CDR1 and CDR2: MGHDK and SYGVNS. Here the CDR3 DNA reads TGTGCCAGCAGTGAGGGGACAGACTATGGCTACACCTTC. Residues: CASSEGTDYGYTF.

This clone was seen only once. The rearrangement uses TRBV7-9 and TRBJ2-7, with D tentatively TRBD2 (6 bases). This CDR3 spans 14 amino acids. V was pared by 1 base and J by 0 bases, with 7 bases between. Looked up from germline, CDR1 is SEHNR and CDR2 is FQNEAQ (reference sequence). The CDR3 is CASSLVGGSYEQYF. In nucleotides, the CDR3 is TGTGCCAGCAGCTTAGTGGGGGGCTCCTACGAGCAGTACTTC.

The rearrangement links TRBV7-9 to TRBJ2-3, with 10 bases lining up with TRBD2. CDR1 is SEHNR and CDR2 is FQNEAQ in the germline V gene (reference sequence). This CDR3 contains 16 residues. The V gene end was trimmed by 4 bases and the J gene end by 3 bases; junction bases not matched to a gene: 7. The CDR3: CASSSSGSRLTDTQYF. As DNA, the CDR3 is TGTGCCAGCAGCTCTAGCGGGAGTCGATTAACAGATACGCAGTATTTT.

This rearrangement joins TRBV5-6 to TRBJ2-3, with 8 bases matching TRBD2. This CDR3 comprises 16 residues. V shed 4 bases and J 3 bases; nucleotides not matched to a gene: 10. Germline V gives CDR1 SGHDT, CDR2 YYEEEE. The CDR3 DNA reads TGTGCCAGCAGCCCCGGCGGGGGGCTTATGACAGATACGCAGTATTTT. Its translation is CASSPGGGLMTDTQYF.

The chain recombines TRBV24-1 with TRBJ1-4; the D is unclear. Deletions cut 3 bases from V and 3 bases from J, with 13 bases between. Germline V gives CDR1 KGHDR, CDR2 SFDVKD. The CDR3 sequence is 16 residues long. This chain's CDR3 is CATSDTRPAANEKLFF. DNA for the CDR3: TGTGCCACCAGTGATACTAGACCGGCAGCTAATGAAAAACTGTTTTTT.